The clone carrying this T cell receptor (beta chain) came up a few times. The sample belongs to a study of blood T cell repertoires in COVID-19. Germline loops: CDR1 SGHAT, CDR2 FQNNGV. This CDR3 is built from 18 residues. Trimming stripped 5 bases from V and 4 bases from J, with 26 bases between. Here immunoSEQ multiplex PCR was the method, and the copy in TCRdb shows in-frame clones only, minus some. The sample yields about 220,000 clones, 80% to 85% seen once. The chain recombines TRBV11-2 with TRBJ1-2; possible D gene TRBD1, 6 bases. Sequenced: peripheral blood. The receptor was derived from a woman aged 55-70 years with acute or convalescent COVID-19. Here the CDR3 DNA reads TGTGCCAGCAGCCCCGCGGGGGGCCCCCATGGGGCCCCCTATGGCTACACCTTC. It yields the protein CASSPAGGPHGAPYGYTF.